Listed below are T cell receptor beta chains from one sample, sequenced in a study of immune characterization of retroperitoneal liposarcoma. MiXCR, applied by TCRdb to the PCR reads, yields one record per CDR3 protein. The sample shows about 2,100 distinct CDR3 sequences, 25% to 35% of them seen only once. The sequenced material came from tumor tissue. Receptor source: a female donor with retroperitoneal liposarcoma. The CDR3 runs from the conserved cysteine through the conserved F or W. D genes are given only for firm matches. Clone size is not always given. Where it is, it says once, few, many or a class for expanded clones.

clone_size: NA
j_call: TRBJ2-1
v_call: TRBV6-6
d_call: NA
cdr3_nt: TGTGCCAGCAGTCCAACCTCGACAGTATACAATGAGCAGTTCTTC
cdr3_aa: CASSPTSTVYNEQFF

clone_size: once
j_call: TRBJ2-5
v_call: TRBV7-6
d_call: NA
cdr3_nt: TGTGCCAGCAGCTCAGGACTGGCCGGAGAGACCCAGTACTTC
cdr3_aa: CASSSGLAGETQYF

clone_size: medium-sized
j_call: TRBJ2-1
v_call: TRBV7-2
d_call: TRBD2
cdr3_nt: TGTGCCAGCAGCTTAAGGGTCACTAGCGGGAGATTCTACAATGAGCAGTTCTTC
cdr3_aa: CASSLRVTSGRFYNEQFF

clone_size: large
j_call: TRBJ2-4
v_call: TRBV12-5
d_call: TRBD1
cdr3_nt: TGTGCTAGTGCTGAGGCGGGACAGGTTGGCTTC
cdr3_aa: CASAEAGQVGF

clone_size: large
j_call: TRBJ2-7
v_call: TRBV7-6
d_call: TRBD2
cdr3_nt: TGTGCCAGCAGCTTGACGCGGGGGAAGATAGAGACCTACAATGAGCAGTACTTC
cdr3_aa: CASSLTRGKIETYNEQYF

clone_size: medium-sized
j_call: TRBJ2-1
v_call: TRBV10-2
d_call: NA
cdr3_nt: TGCGCCAGCAGTGAGTCGGGGGGGGGCGGGAGATTGAGTGAGCAGTTCTTC
cdr3_aa: CASSESGGGGRLSEQFF

clone_size: NA
j_call: TRBJ2-3
v_call: TRBV6-8
d_call: NA
cdr3_nt: TGTGCCAGCGGAGGGTTAGACGCAGATACGCAGTATTTT
cdr3_aa: CASGGLDADTQYF

clone_size: NA
j_call: TRBJ2-7
v_call: TRBV7-9
d_call: TRBD2
cdr3_nt: TGTGCCAGCAGCTTAGGCGGGAGCCGGTACTACGAGCAGTACTTC
cdr3_aa: CASSLGGSRYYEQYF

clone_size: NA
j_call: TRBJ2-1
v_call: TRBV7-2
d_call: NA
cdr3_nt: TGTGCCAGCAGCCGTAGGGGGAGGATCGAAGAGACCCAGTTCTTC
cdr3_aa: CASSRRGRIEETQFF

clone_size: few
j_call: TRBJ2-7
v_call: TRBV6-1
d_call: NA
cdr3_nt: TGTGCCAGCCGGACGGACACCTACGAGCAGTACTTC
cdr3_aa: CASRTDTYEQYF

clone_size: NA
j_call: TRBJ2-3
v_call: TRBV27
d_call: NA
cdr3_nt: TGTGCCAGCAGTTTTTCCCCCGACCCTAGCACAGATACGCAGTATTTT
cdr3_aa: CASSFSPDPSTDTQYF

clone_size: NA
j_call: TRBJ2-3
v_call: TRBV9
d_call: TRBD1
cdr3_nt: TGTGCCAGCAGCCCCAGGACAGGGGGCGCAGATACGCAGTATTTT
cdr3_aa: CASSPRTGGADTQYF

clone_size: few
j_call: TRBJ2-1
v_call: TRBV12-3/TRBV12-4
d_call: TRBD1
cdr3_nt: TGTGCCAGCAGTTACCGACAGGGTGGCTCCTACAATGAGCAGTTCTTC
cdr3_aa: CASSYRQGGSYNEQFF

clone_size: once
j_call: TRBJ2-5
v_call: TRBV7-2
d_call: NA
cdr3_nt: TGTGCCAGCAGCGGCGAGCTGGGTGTGGGAGAGACCCAGTACTTC
cdr3_aa: CASSGELGVGETQYF

clone_size: NA
j_call: TRBJ2-1
v_call: TRBV12-3/TRBV12-4
d_call: NA
cdr3_nt: TGTGCCAGCAGTCTACAGGGCCGAGGGGCTTACGAGCAGTTCTTC
cdr3_aa: CASSLQGRGAYEQFF

clone_size: medium-sized
j_call: TRBJ2-1
v_call: TRBV7-2
d_call: TRBD2
cdr3_nt: TGTGCCAGCAGCTTAGAGGATTGGCGGGGGACCCAGTTCTTC
cdr3_aa: CASSLEDWRGTQFF

clone_size: NA
j_call: TRBJ2-1
v_call: TRBV6-5
d_call: NA
cdr3_nt: TGTGCCAGCAGGGGACCGAATGGGAATGAGCAGTTCTTC
cdr3_aa: CASRGPNGNEQFF

clone_size: medium-sized
j_call: TRBJ2-7
v_call: TRBV4-1
d_call: TRBD2
cdr3_nt: TGCGCCAGCAGCCAATCACTAGCGGGAGGAAGCGAGCAGTACTTC
cdr3_aa: CASSQSLAGGSEQYF

clone_size: large
j_call: TRBJ2-7
v_call: TRBV6-9
d_call: NA
cdr3_nt: TGTGCCAGCAGTTACAGTCGGGGGGCGCCCGAGCAGTACTTC
cdr3_aa: CASSYSRGAPEQYF

clone_size: NA
j_call: TRBJ2-3
v_call: TRBV7-6
d_call: NA
cdr3_nt: TGTGCCAGCAGCCTCCGGCCCGGCGGCACAGATACGCAGTATTTT
cdr3_aa: CASSLRPGGTDTQYF

clone_size: NA
j_call: TRBJ2-1
v_call: TRBV6-1
d_call: TRBD1
cdr3_nt: TGTGCCAGCAGCCCCGACAGGGCTCCGTACGAGCAGTTCTTC
cdr3_aa: CASSPDRAPYEQFF

clone_size: many
j_call: TRBJ2-7
v_call: TRBV10-1
d_call: TRBD2
cdr3_nt: TGCGCCAGCAGTGAGTCGGGCCTAGCGGGAGGGTCCTACGAGCAGTACTTC
cdr3_aa: CASSESGLAGGSYEQYF

clone_size: once
j_call: TRBJ2-6
v_call: TRBV6-1
d_call: NA
cdr3_nt: TGTGCCAGCAGTCACCCCGATGTCTCTGGGGCCAACGTCCTGACTTTC
cdr3_aa: CASSHPDVSGANVLTF

clone_size: medium-sized
j_call: TRBJ2-4
v_call: TRBV6-1
d_call: NA
cdr3_nt: TGTGCCAGCAGTGCCGGGGAAGGGGTGGAAGCCAAAAACATTCAGTACTTC
cdr3_aa: CASSAGEGVEAKNIQYF

clone_size: large
j_call: TRBJ2-3
v_call: TRBV7-2
d_call: NA
cdr3_nt: TGTGCCAGCAGCTTAGACAGCGGAGGCACAGATACGCAGTATTTT
cdr3_aa: CASSLDSGGTDTQYF

clone_size: medium-sized
j_call: TRBJ2-3
v_call: TRBV7-6
d_call: NA
cdr3_nt: TGTGCCAGCAGCTTAATCAGCCAGGGAAGGGCAGATACGCAGTATTTT
cdr3_aa: CASSLISQGRADTQYF

clone_size: medium-sized
j_call: TRBJ2-5
v_call: TRBV7-2
d_call: TRBD2
cdr3_nt: TGTGCCAGCAGCTCTAGCGGGAGCAGAGAGACCCAGTACTTC
cdr3_aa: CASSSSGSRETQYF

clone_size: medium-sized
j_call: TRBJ2-1
v_call: TRBV27
d_call: NA
cdr3_nt: TGTGCCAGCAGTTGGGGCAGCTCCTACAATGAGCAGTTCTTC
cdr3_aa: CASSWGSSYNEQFF

clone_size: NA
j_call: TRBJ2-7
v_call: TRBV6-5
d_call: TRBD2
cdr3_nt: TGTGCCAGCAGTTACGGCGGGAGCTCCTACAATGAGCAGTACTTC
cdr3_aa: CASSYGGSSYNEQYF

clone_size: large
j_call: TRBJ2-1
v_call: TRBV27
d_call: NA
cdr3_nt: TGTGCCAGCATGGTCTCCAGGGGTGGTCTCAATGAGCAGTTCTTC
cdr3_aa: CASMVSRGGLNEQFF

clone_size: NA
j_call: TRBJ2-5
v_call: TRBV6-6
d_call: NA
cdr3_nt: TGTGCCAGCAGTGATCAGACAGGTTCGCAAGAGACCCAGTACTTC
cdr3_aa: CASSDQTGSQETQYF

clone_size: large
j_call: TRBJ2-7
v_call: TRBV6-1
d_call: TRBD2
cdr3_nt: TGTGCCAGCAGTGACGGACTAGCGGGACGCTCCTACGAGCAGTACTTC
cdr3_aa: CASSDGLAGRSYEQYF

clone_size: many
j_call: TRBJ1-4
v_call: TRBV25-1
d_call: NA
cdr3_nt: TGTGCCAGCAGTGAAGGATTGGGCCTTGATGAAAAACTGTTTTTT
cdr3_aa: CASSEGLGLDEKLFF

clone_size: NA
j_call: TRBJ2-1
v_call: TRBV6-6
d_call: TRBD2
cdr3_nt: TGTGCCAGCAGTGAGGGACTAGCGGGTTTAGGTGAGCAGTTCTTC
cdr3_aa: CASSEGLAGLGEQFF

clone_size: medium-sized
j_call: TRBJ1-1
v_call: TRBV12-3/TRBV12-4
d_call: NA
cdr3_nt: TGTGCCAGCAGAACCGACATGGGGGCTGAAGCTTTCTTT
cdr3_aa: CASRTDMGAEAFF

clone_size: NA
j_call: TRBJ2-1
v_call: TRBV20-1
d_call: TRBD2
cdr3_nt: TGCAGTGCTAGAGATCTCCCGGGGGGGAGGTACAATGAGCAGTTCTTC
cdr3_aa: CSARDLPGGRYNEQFF

clone_size: NA
j_call: TRBJ2-1
v_call: TRBV6-1
d_call: NA
cdr3_nt: TGTGCCAGCAGTTGGGGAACCAAGGCTAGGAATGAGCAGTTCTTC
cdr3_aa: CASSWGTKARNEQFF

clone_size: NA
j_call: TRBJ2-1
v_call: TRBV12-5
d_call: TRBD1
cdr3_nt: TGTGCTAGTGGTTTGGTACCGGGACAGCTGGCTAAGGGCGCCTACGAGCAGTTCTTC
cdr3_aa: CASGLVPGQLAKGAYEQFF

clone_size: medium-sized
j_call: TRBJ2-1
v_call: TRBV7-2
d_call: NA
cdr3_nt: TGTGCCAGCAGCTTAGATGGCGGGGCCTACAATGAGCAGTTCTTC
cdr3_aa: CASSLDGGAYNEQFF

clone_size: many
j_call: TRBJ1-2
v_call: TRBV6-1
d_call: NA
cdr3_nt: TGTGCCAGCAGTCATCTTATCGGTGGCTACACCTTC
cdr3_aa: CASSHLIGGYTF

clone_size: once
j_call: TRBJ2-3
v_call: TRBV6-5
d_call: NA
cdr3_nt: TGTGCCAGCAGTATTGACAGGACAGATACGCAGTATTTT
cdr3_aa: CASSIDRTDTQYF

clone_size: large
j_call: TRBJ2-7
v_call: TRBV7-6
d_call: TRBD2
cdr3_nt: TGTGCCAGCAGCACGACTAGCGGGGGGTCCATGTCCTACGAGCAGTACTTC
cdr3_aa: CASSTTSGGSMSYEQYF

clone_size: NA
j_call: TRBJ2-7
v_call: TRBV3-1
d_call: NA
cdr3_nt: TGTGCCAGCAGCCTAGGGTTCTCCTACGAGCAGTACTTC
cdr3_aa: CASSLGFSYEQYF

clone_size: few
j_call: TRBJ2-7
v_call: TRBV11-3
d_call: TRBD2
cdr3_nt: TGTGCCAGCAGCTTAGATCGGGCCGGGGGACTAGCGGGACCAAAGACCTACGAGCAGTACTTC
cdr3_aa: CASSLDRAGGLAGPKTYEQYF

clone_size: NA
j_call: TRBJ1-3
v_call: TRBV14
d_call: TRBD1
cdr3_nt: TGTGCCAGCAGCCAGGACAGGGCGGCCCACGTGGCACAGAGCCTATATTTT
cdr3_aa: CASSQDRAAHVAQSLYF